These 3 T cell receptor beta chains share one sample of origin, sequenced in a study of cytomegalovirus exposure and HLA in healthy donors (TCRdb year 2017). The library was generated by the immunoSEQ multiplex PCR assay. For the multiplex PCR, a mixture combining 60 forward primers for TCR Vbeta segments and 13 reverse primers for TCR Jbeta segments was used. TCRdb took this table from immuneACCESS and kept in-frame rearrangements with V and J called. Such tables lack part of the clones; where checked against another copy, unresolved V genes explain under half of the gap, and the rest is unexplained. The table for this sample lists about 170,000 clones; 70% to 85% of them were counted only once. Clones ranked in the top ten supply 1.2% to 1.5% of the sample. Sequences were obtained from PBMCs. These TCRs come from a woman in her 30s in good health and CMV-seropositive.

This clone showed up just a few times. J is TRBJ2-1 and V is TRBV5-1; tentatively, D is TRBD2 (5 bases). The CDR3 has 17 amino acids. Trimming pared 0 bases from V and 3 bases from J, leaving 16 bases between. Looked up from germline, CDR1 is SGHRS and CDR2 is YFSETQ. CDR3 protein: CASSLAGWGYSYNEQFF. The CDR3 DNA is TGCGCCAGCAGCTTGGCGGGGTGGGGTTACAGCTACAATGAGCAGTTCTTC.

The chain couples TRBV7-2 to TRBJ2-3, with 11 bases matching TRBD2. The CDR3 has 15 amino acids. In germline, CDR1 is SGHTA, CDR2 FQGNSA. V dropped 6 bases and J dropped 6; count of bases not matched to a gene: 8. The CDR3 loop is CASSLSGRAPDTQYF. The CDR3, as DNA: TGTGCCAGCAGTCTTAGCGGGAGGGCCCCGGATACGCAGTATTTT.

This sequence joins TRBV9 and TRBJ1-4, with TRBD1 identical over 7 bases. This CDR3 has 14 residues. The germline gives CDR1 SGDLS, CDR2 YYNGEE. V lost 3 bases and J lost 7; bases outside the gene matches: 6. The CDR3 DNA follows: TGTGCCAGCAGCGCCCCGGGACAGTCTGAAAAACTGTTTTTT. It yields the protein CASSAPGQSEKLFF.